Listed below are T cell receptor beta chains from one sample, sequenced in a study of molecular identifiers for immune sequencing clone quantification. Each CDR3 protein is one row after TCRdb ran MiXCR on the PCR reads. Of under 800,000 distinct CDR3 sequences listed, about 25% are singletons. The sample comprised naive CD8+ T cells from blood, with Jurkat cell RNA spiked in. The receptors originated from a human donor in good health. Some libraries in this study had Jurkat cell RNA spiked in. The CDR3 runs from the conserved cysteine through the conserved F or W. A D gene is named only where the DNA matches it firmly. Rows give clone size only sometimes, using once, few, many, or a class for an expanded clone.

j_call v_call d_call clone_size cdr3_nt cdr3_aa
TRBJ2-7 TRBV27 TRBD1 - TGTGCCAGCAGTGGGACCGGGACAGGGACCTACGAGCAGTACTTC CASSGTGTGTYEQYF
TRBJ1-2 TRBV7-9 - - TGTGCCAGCAGCTTGATGGGTTCCGACTATGGCTACACCTTC CASSLMGSDYGYTF
TRBJ1-2 TRBV6-2/TRBV6-3 TRBD1 - TGTGCCAGCACCCTCCGGGACAGCCGATTCCTCTATGGCTACACCTTC CASTLRDSRFLYGYTF
TRBJ2-7 TRBV29-1 - many TGCAGCGTTGAGTGGGAAGGCTCCTACGAGCAGTACTTC CSVEWEGSYEQYF
TRBJ2-3 TRBV7-2 TRBD2 many TGTGCCAGCAGCTCGCTGACTAGCGGGGCGGGGAGAATAGATACGCAGTATTTT CASSSLTSGAGRIDTQYF
TRBJ2-2 TRBV5-6 - - TGTGCCAGAAGCGCGGGACAGACGAACACCGGGGAGCTGTTTTTT CARSAGQTNTGELFF
TRBJ2-3 TRBV7-8 TRBD2 few TGTGCCAGCAGCTCTAGGACTAGCGGGGATACGCAGTATTTT CASSSRTSGDTQYF
TRBJ2-2 TRBV6-2/TRBV6-3 - few TGTGCCAGCAGTTACCCACTCCGGTATGGGGTGAACACCGGGGAGCTGTTTTTT CASSYPLRYGVNTGELFF
TRBJ1-3 TRBV27 TRBD1 - TGTGCCAGCAGTTTACAGACAGGGTCTGGAAACACCACATATTTT CASSLQTGSGNTTYF
TRBJ2-1 TRBV7-9 TRBD1 - TGTGCCAGCAGCTTGGGACAGGGGAGGAATGAGCAGTTCTTC CASSLGQGRNEQFF
TRBJ2-6 TRBV7-9 - - TGTGCCGGCAGTCCGCGGGGAGCTGGGGCCAACGTCCTGACTTTC CAGSPRGAGANVLTF
TRBJ2-5 TRBV7-9 - - TGTGCCAGCAGCCAAACAAGGCCTGCAGAGACCCAGTACTTC CASSQTRPAETQYF
TRBJ1-6 TRBV7-9 - - TGTGCCAGCAGCTCCGGGGAGGGTAGGGGTAATTCACCCCTCCACTTT CASSSGEGRGNSPLHF
TRBJ2-3 TRBV19 TRBD2 many TGTGCCAGTACTAGCGGGGGGATAGATACGCAGTATTTT CASTSGGIDTQYF
TRBJ2-7 TRBV12-5 TRBD2 many TGTGCTAGTGGTCCAACGACCCGGACTAGCGGGAGTTGGTACTTC CASGPTTRTSGSWYF
TRBJ1-1 TRBV6-5 - many TGTGCCAGCAGTTACCGAGATGACAGTGAAGCTTTCTTT CASSYRDDSEAFF
TRBJ2-7 TRBV16 TRBD1 - TGTGCCAGCAGCCAGACCGGGGACAGGGGTATCTACGAGCAGTACTTC CASSQTGDRGIYEQYF
TRBJ1-1 TRBV27 - many TGTGCCAGTTCCGGAGGGATGAACACTGAAGCTTTCTTT CASSGGMNTEAFF
TRBJ2-7 TRBV3-1 TRBD2 few TGTGCCAGCAGCCAGACTAGCGGGAGGGAAGAGCAGTACTTC CASSQTSGREEQYF
TRBJ1-1 TRBV7-6 TRBD1 many TGTGCCAGCAGCCCCACCGGGACAGCGAACACTGAAGCTTTCTTT CASSPTGTANTEAFF
TRBJ2-3 TRBV19 TRBD1 few TGTGCCAGTAGTATGGGGACAGGGGGAGATACGCAGTATTTT CASSMGTGGDTQYF
TRBJ2-1 TRBV12-3/TRBV12-4 TRBD1 many TGTGCCAGCAGCTTGACAGGGGGCTGGGATGAGCAGTTCTTC CASSLTGGWDEQFF
TRBJ1-1 TRBV15 TRBD1 few TGTGCCACCAGCAGAGACGGCAGGGGGGACACTGAAGCTTTCTTT CATSRDGRGDTEAFF
TRBJ2-1 TRBV27 TRBD2 once TGTGCCAGCAGTTTCGGGGCGGGAGAGGCGGTTGAGCAGTTCTTC CASSFGAGEAVEQFF
TRBJ2-7 TRBV5-1 TRBD2 - TGCGCCAGCAGCTTGAGTTCCTTTAGCGGGAACACCTACGAGCAGTACTTC CASSLSSFSGNTYEQYF
TRBJ1-6 TRBV11-2 TRBD1 few TGTGCCAGCAGCTTAGGCAGACAGGGTACGATGGTATCCTATAATTCACCCCTCCACTTT CASSLGRQGTMVSYNSPLHF
TRBJ2-4 TRBV5-1 - many TGCGCCAGCAGCTTGGTAGGGCAGATCACCCCGTGGTACATTCAGTACTTC CASSLVGQITPWYIQYF
TRBJ1-5 TRBV27 TRBD1 - TGTGCCAGCACTTCCCTAGGGGTTGACAGGGTACAGCCCCAGCATTTT CASTSLGVDRVQPQHF